The source of this TCR beta chain is a study of a mutant IDH1 vaccine in newly diagnosed glioma. About the research overall: Males made up 62.5% and females roughly 40% of treated patients, whose mean age was 40.4 years. Study conclusions and caveats: The vaccine induced immune responses, and these occurred in about 95% of patients.

The CDR3 runs to 13 residues. Trimming removed 2 bases from V and 9 bases from J, with 8 bases in between. CDR1 is MNHNS, CDR2 SASEGT, per germline. Using immunoSEQ multiplex PCR, the repertoire was profiled, and TCRdb retains in-frame clones only, with some absent. The table has 25,000 to 35,000 clones, over 70% seen once. Time point in this sample: baseline, week 1 (first vaccination visit). Treatment described: pre-vaccination baseline after standard-of-care therapy. Of note for this clone: Its specificity is not known.

This receptor was identified in a man between 25 and 39 years old with glioma. The sequencing used PBMCs, collected from a glioma patient treated with radiotherapy, temozolomide or both. The gene calls are TRBV6-1 and TRBJ1-6; tentative D call: TRBD1 (5 bases). CDR3 sequence reads: CASSEQGSSPLHF. CDR3 in DNA: TGTGCCAGCAGTGAACAGGGTTCTTCACCCCTCCACTTT.